This T cell receptor beta chain was sequenced in a study of CD8+ T cells in alopecia areata. About the research overall: Treated patients were given 5 to 10 mg oral tofacitinib twice daily. Whole-study findings and limits: Affected scalp, especially in alopecia totalis/universalis, had a higher clonality than normal scalp did.

Reverse transcription of extracted RNA yielded cDNA, which provided the sequencing template. Clones were read by immunoSEQ multiplex PCR, and TCRdb kept only the in-frame ones, dropping some. The sample gives under 250,000 clones, just over 65% of which show up once; around 1.3% is in the top ten. A remark on this clone: Its antigen is not known.

V was cut by 4 bases and J by 9 bases, with 9 bases left in between. The CDR3 is 12 residues long. Germline CDR1 and CDR2: SNHLY and FYNNEI. Treatment noted: oral pan-JAK inhibitor, 5-10 mg twice daily. The chain recombines TRBV2 with TRBJ2-2; D remains unclear. This TCR was sampled from a human donor with alopecia areata. The sample was CD4+ T cells sorted from blood, taken at approximately week 42, from a patient treated with tofacitinib. Written as DNA, the CDR3 is TGTGCCAGCAGTGGATTGGAAAGGGAGCTGTTTTTT. Encoded protein: CASSGLERELFF.